One and the same sample provided the 3 T cell receptor beta chains below, sequenced in a study of T cell changes during pregnancy in multiple sclerosis. TCRdb's copy holds only in-frame clones and misses some; the assay was immunoSEQ multiplex PCR. Of just under 60,000 clones listed, around 92% are singletons. This material consisted of peripheral blood, taken in the first trimester of pregnancy. The receptor set was obtained from a female donor with multiple sclerosis, enrolled in a pregnancy study.

This clone appeared a single time. The rearrangement uses TRBV23-1 and TRBJ2-7, with 11 bases aligning to TRBD1. TRBV23-1 is assigned to the ORF class and has an uncertain function. The CDR3 runs 14 residues. Unmatched junction bases numbered 5, after V lost 3 bases and J lost 7 bases. The CDR3: CASSHPGQGGEQYF. Written as DNA, the CDR3 is TGCGCCAGCAGTCACCCGGGACAGGGGGGGGAGCAGTACTTC.

The CDR3: CATSRSSVQGLSYEQYF. CDR3 bases: TGTGCCACCAGCAGATCATCGGTACAGGGCCTCTCCTACGAGCAGTACTTC. The V and J genes are TRBV15 and TRBJ2-7, with TRBD1 as a possible D gene (6 bases). CDR1 LNHNV and CDR2 YYDKDF come from the germline V gene (reference sequence). V lost 2 bases and J 0 bases, leaving 17 bases between the germline ends. The CDR3 consists of 17 residues.

The rearrangement joins TRBV6-1 to TRBJ1-2; D is unclear. Looked up from germline, CDR1 is MNHNS and CDR2 is SASEGT. V dropped 10 bases and J dropped 4 bases, with 10 bases sitting between them. The CDR3 consists of 11 residues. The CDR3 reads CATRQIYGYTF. CDR3 DNA: TGTGCCACTAGGCAGATCTATGGCTACACCTTC.